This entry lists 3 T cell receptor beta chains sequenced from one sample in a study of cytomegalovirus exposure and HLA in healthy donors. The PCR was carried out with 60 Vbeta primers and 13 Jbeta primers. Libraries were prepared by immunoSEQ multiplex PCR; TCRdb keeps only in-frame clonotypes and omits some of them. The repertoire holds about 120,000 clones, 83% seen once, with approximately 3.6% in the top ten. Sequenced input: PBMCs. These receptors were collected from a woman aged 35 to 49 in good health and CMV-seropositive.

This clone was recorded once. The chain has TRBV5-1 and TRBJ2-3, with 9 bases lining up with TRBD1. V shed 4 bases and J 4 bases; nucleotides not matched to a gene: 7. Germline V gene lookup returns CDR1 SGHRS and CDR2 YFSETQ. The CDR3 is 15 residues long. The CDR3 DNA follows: TGCGCCAGCAGCCTTAAGACAGGGGGGGCAGATACGCAGTATTTT. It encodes CASSLKTGGADTQYF.

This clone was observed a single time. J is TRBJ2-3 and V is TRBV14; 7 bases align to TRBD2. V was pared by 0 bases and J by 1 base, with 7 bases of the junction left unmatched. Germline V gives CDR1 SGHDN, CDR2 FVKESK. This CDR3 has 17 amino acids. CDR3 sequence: CASSQDISGTRTDTQYF. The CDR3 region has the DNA TGTGCCAGCAGCCAAGATATAAGCGGGACCCGCACAGATACGCAGTATTTT. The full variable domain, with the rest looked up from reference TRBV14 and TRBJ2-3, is EAGVTQFPSHSVIEKGQTVTLRCDPISGHDNLYWYRRVMGKEIKFLLHFVKESKQDESGMPNNRFLAERTGGTYSTLKVQPAELEDSGVYFCASSQDISGTRTDTQYFGPGTRLTVL.

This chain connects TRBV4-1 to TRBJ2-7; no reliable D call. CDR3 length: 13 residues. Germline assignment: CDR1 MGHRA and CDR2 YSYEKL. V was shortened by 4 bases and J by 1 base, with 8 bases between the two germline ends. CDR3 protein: CASSPLESYEQYF. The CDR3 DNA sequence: TGCGCCAGCAGCCCCCTCGAGTCCTACGAGCAGTACTTC.